The following is a T cell receptor beta chain sequence with its context. The specificity of this receptor is unknown. Base qualities are missing; no much larger clone stands one base away. V is reduced by 4 bases and J by 3 bases, leaving a spacing of 10 bases between them. The germline V gene encodes CDR1 DFQATT and CDR2 SNEGSKA (reference sequence). Counted from cysteine to phenylalanine, this CDR3 has 13 amino acids. CDR3 DNA only is kept here, 39 bases in frame from base 1. Libraries came from PCR. Instrument on record: Illumina HiSeq 2500. TCR libraries were prepared with molecular barcoding, using unique molecular identifiers to normalize TCRbeta repertoire quantification. Using fastp trimming at Q25 and MiXCR clonotype assembly, TCRdb reanalyzed the public sequencing data and kept in-frame beta chains. Identical CDR3 proteins give one entry, which carries the most common genes and DNA. This sample comprises about 270,000 distinct CDR3 sequences, over 8% of them detected only once. Around 10% of the sample is in the top ten clones.

This sample is drawn from a study of T-cell reconstitution after alpha-beta-depleted transplantation in children (dated by TCRdb to about 2016). Turning to the overall study: T-cell immune reconstitution after TCRalphabeta/CD19-depleted allogeneic hematopoietic cell transplantation in children was quantitatively tracked in the study by means of TCR repertoire profiling.

This TCR was sampled from a human donor who donated a stem cell graft to a child with SCID. The sample in question was PBMCs from the stem cell graft donor, obtained from the stem cell graft. The chain uses TRBV20-1 and TRBJ1-5; the D gene cannot be resolved reliably. At the DNA level, the sequence is TGCAGTGCTATTTTGGGAGTCAATCAGCCCCAGCATTTT. This yields the protein CSAILGVNQPQHF.